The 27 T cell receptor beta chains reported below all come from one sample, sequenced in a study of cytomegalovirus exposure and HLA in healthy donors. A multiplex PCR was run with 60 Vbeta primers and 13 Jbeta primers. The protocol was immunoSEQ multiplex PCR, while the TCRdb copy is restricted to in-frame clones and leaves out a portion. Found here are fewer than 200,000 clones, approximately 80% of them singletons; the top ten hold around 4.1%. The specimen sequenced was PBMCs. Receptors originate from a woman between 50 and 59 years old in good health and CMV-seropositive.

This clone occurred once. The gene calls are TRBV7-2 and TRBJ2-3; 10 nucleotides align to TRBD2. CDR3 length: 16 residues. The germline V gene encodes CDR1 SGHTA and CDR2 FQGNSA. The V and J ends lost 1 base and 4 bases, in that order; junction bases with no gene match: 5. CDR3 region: CASSLVSGGASDTQYF. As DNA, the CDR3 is TGTGCCAGCAGCTTAGTGAGCGGGGGGGCTTCAGATACGCAGTATTTT.

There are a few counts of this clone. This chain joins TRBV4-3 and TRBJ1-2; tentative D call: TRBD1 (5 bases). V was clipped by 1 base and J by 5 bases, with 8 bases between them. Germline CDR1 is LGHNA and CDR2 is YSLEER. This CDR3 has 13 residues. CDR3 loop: CASSQGRGYGYTF. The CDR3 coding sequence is TGCGCCAGCAGCCAAGGACGGGGGTATGGCTACACCTTC.

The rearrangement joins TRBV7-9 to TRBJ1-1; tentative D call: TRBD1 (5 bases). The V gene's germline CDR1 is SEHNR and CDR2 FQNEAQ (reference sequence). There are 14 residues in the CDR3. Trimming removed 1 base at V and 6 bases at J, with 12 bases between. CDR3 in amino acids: CASSLEGLSAEAFF. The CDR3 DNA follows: TGTGCCAGCAGCTTAGAGGGACTCTCAGCTGAAGCTTTCTTT.

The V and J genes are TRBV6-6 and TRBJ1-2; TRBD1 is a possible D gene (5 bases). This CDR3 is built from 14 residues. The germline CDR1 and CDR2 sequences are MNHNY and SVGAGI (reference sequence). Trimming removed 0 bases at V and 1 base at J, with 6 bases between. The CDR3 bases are TGTGCCAGCAGTTACTCGGGGGGTAACTATGGCTACACCTTC. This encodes CASSYSGGNYGYTF.

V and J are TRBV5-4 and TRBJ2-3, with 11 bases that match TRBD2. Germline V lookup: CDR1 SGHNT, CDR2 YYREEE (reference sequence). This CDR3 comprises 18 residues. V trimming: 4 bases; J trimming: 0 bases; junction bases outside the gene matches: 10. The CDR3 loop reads CASSRGGLADTSTDTQYF. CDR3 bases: TGTGCCAGCAGCCGCGGGGGACTAGCGGACACTAGCACAGATACGCAGTATTTT.

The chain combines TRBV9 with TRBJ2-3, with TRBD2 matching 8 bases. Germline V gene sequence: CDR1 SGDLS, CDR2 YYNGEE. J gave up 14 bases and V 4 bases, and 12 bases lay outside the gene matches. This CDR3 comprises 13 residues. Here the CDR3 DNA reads TGTGCCAGCAGCCCCCAGACTAGCGCCCCTCCGTATTTT. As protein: CASSPQTSAPPYF.

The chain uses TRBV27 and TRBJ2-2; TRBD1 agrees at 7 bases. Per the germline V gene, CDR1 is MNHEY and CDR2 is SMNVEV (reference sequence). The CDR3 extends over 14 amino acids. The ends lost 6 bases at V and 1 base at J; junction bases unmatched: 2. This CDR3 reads CASRWTGNTGELFF. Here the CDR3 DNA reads TGTGCCAGCAGATGGACAGGGAACACCGGGGAGCTGTTTTTT.

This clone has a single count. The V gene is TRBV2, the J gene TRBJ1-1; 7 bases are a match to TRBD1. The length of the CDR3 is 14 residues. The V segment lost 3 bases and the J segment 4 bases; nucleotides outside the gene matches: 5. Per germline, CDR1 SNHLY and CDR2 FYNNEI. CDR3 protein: CASSDPGGSTEAFF. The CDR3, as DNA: TGTGCCAGCAGTGATCCAGGGGGATCCACTGAAGCTTTCTTT.

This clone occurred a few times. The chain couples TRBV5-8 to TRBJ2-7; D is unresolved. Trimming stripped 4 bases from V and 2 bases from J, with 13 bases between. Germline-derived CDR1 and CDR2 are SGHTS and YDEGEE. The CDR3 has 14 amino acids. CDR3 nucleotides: TGTGCCAGCAGCCCACGAACACGTCCCTACGAGCAGTACTTC. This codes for CASSPRTRPYEQYF.

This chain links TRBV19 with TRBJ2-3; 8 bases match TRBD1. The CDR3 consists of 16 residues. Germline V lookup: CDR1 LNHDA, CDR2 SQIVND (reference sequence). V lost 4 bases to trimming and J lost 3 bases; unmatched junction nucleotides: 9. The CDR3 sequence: CASSTYQGALTDTQYF. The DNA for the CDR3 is TGTGCCAGTAGTACCTACCAGGGGGCGCTGACAGATACGCAGTATTTT.

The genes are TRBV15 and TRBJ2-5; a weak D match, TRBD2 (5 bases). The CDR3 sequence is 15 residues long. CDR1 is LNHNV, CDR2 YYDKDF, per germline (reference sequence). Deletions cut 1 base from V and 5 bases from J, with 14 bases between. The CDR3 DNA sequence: TGTGCCACCAGCAGAGTCCCGGGGTTCGGGGAGACCCAGTACTTC. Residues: CATSRVPGFGETQYF.

Here the CDR3 DNA reads TGTGCCAGCAGCCCGGACGGGCTAGCGGGAGGGACCCAGTACTTC. It yields the protein CASSPDGLAGGTQYF. This chain connects TRBV11-2 to TRBJ2-5; 11 nucleotides agree with TRBD2. CDR3 length equals 15 residues. V gave up 5 bases and J gave up 7 bases; unmatched junction bases: 9. Germline V gene data show CDR1 as SGHAT and CDR2 as FQNNGV.

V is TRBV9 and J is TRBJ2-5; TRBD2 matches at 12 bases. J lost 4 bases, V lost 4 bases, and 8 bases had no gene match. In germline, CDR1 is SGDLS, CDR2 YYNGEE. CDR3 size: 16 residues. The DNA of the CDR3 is TGTGCCAGCAGCTCTAGCGGGGGGGCAGCAGGAGAGACCCAGTACTTC. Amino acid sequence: CASSSSGGAAGETQYF.

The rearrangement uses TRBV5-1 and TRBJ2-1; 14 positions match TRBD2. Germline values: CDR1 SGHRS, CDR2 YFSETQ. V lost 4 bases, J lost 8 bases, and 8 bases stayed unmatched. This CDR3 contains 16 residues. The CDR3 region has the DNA TGCGCCAGCAGCGCGGGACTAGCGGGGGACGTCGATGAGCAGTTCTTC. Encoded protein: CASSAGLAGDVDEQFF.

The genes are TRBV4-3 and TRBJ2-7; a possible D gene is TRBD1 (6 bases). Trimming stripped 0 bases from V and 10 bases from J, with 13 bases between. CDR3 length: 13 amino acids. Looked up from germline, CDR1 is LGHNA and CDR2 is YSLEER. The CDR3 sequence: CASSQDWGRDQYF. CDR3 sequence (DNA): TGCGCCAGCAGCCAAGATTGGGGGCGCGATCAGTACTTC.

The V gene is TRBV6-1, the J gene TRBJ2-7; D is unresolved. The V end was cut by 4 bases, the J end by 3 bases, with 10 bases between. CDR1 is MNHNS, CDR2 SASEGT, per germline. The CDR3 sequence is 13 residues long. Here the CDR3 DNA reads TGTGCCAGCAGTGTTGAGGTAGGCTACGAGCAGTACTTC. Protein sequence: CASSVEVGYEQYF.

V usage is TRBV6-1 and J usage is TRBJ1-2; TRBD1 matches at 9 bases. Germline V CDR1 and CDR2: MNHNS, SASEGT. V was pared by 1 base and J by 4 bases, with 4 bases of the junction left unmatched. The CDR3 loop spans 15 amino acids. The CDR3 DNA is TGTGCCAGCAGTGAAGGGGGACAGGGTTTCTATGGCTACACCTTC. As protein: CASSEGGQGFYGYTF.

The CDR3 sequence is CATSRDLSLTRDNEQFF. DNA of the CDR3: TGTGCCACCAGCAGAGATCTCTCCCTAACTAGGGACAATGAGCAGTTCTTC. The V and J genes are TRBV15 and TRBJ2-1; TRBD2 is a possible D gene (5 bases). This CDR3 comprises 17 residues. In germline, CDR1 is LNHNV, CDR2 YYDKDF (reference sequence). V was clipped by 0 bases and J by 5 bases, with 17 bases between them.

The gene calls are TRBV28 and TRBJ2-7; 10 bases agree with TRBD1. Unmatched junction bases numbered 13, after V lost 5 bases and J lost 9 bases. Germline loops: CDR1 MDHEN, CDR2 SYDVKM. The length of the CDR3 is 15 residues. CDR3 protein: CASSPGTGEWDRQYF. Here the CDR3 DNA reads TGTGCCAGCAGTCCCGGGACAGGGGAATGGGATAGGCAGTACTTC.

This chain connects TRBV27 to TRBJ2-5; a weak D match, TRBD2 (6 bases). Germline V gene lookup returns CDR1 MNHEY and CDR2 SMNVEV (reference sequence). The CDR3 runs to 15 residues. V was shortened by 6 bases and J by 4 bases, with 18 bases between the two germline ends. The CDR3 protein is CASRITPGTRETQYF. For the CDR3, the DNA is TGTGCCAGCAGAATCACTCCTGGGACTCGAGAGACCCAGTACTTC.

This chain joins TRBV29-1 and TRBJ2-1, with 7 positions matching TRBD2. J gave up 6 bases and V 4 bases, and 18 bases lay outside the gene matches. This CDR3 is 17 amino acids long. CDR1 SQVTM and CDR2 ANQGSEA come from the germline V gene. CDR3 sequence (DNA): TGCAGCGTTGCACCCTCGCGGGGTCCCAGGGAGGGCAATGAGCAGTTCTTC. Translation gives CSVAPSRGPREGNEQFF.

Here the CDR3 DNA reads TGTGCCAGCAGCCCCGCATGGGAGGGGCACTATGGCTACACCTTC. It encodes CASSPAWEGHYGYTF. J is TRBJ1-2 and V is TRBV7-6; TRBD1 might be the D (5 bases). Deletions cut 5 bases from V and 3 bases from J, with 16 bases between. CDR1 and CDR2 from the germline V gene are SGHVS and FNYEAQ. The CDR3 loop spans 15 amino acids.

The CDR3 spells CASSSWGLAGAQETQYF. The CDR3 DNA follows: TGTGCCAGCAGCTCGTGGGGACTAGCGGGGGCCCAAGAGACCCAGTACTTC. The genes are TRBV7-2 and TRBJ2-5, with TRBD2 matching 14 bases. CDR1 SGHTA and CDR2 FQGNSA come from the germline V gene. The CDR3 covers 17 residues. V trimming: 4 bases; J trimming: 1 base; junction bases outside the gene matches: 5.

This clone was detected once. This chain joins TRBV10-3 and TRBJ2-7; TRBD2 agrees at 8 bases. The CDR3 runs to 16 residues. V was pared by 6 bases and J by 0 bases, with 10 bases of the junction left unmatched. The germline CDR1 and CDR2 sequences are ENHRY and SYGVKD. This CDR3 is CAISSEGTRSSYEQYF. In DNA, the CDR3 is TGTGCCATCAGCTCCGAGGGGACTAGGAGCTCCTACGAGCAGTACTTC.

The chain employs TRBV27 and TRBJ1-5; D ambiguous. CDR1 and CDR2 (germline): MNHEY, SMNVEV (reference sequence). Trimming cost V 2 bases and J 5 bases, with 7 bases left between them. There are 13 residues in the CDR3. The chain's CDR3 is CASSLGRDQPQHF. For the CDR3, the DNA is TGTGCCAGCAGTTTAGGGAGGGATCAGCCCCAGCATTTT.

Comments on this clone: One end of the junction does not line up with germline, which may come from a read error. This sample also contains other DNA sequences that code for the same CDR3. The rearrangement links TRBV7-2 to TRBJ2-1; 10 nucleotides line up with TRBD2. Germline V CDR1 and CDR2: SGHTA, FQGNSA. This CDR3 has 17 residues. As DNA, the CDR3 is TGTGCCAGTAGCTTAGCAACTAGCGGGATTCTAGCTGATGAGCAGTTCTTC. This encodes CASSLATSGILADEQFF. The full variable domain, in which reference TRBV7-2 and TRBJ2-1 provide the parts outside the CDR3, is GAGVSQSPSNKVTEKGKDVELRCDPISGHTALYWYRQSLGQGLEFLIYFQGNSAPDKSGLPSDRFSAERTGGSVSTLTIQRTQQEDSAVYLCASSLATSGILADEQFFGPGTRLTVL.

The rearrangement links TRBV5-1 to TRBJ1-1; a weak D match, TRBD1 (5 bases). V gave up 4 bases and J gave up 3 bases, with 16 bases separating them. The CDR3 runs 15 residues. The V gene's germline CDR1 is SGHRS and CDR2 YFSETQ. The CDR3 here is CASSPRAGSDTEAFF. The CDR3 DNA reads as TGCGCCAGCAGCCCCAGGGCAGGGTCGGACACTGAAGCTTTCTTT.